This TCR beta chain derives from a study of cytomegalovirus exposure and HLA in healthy donors. Study-wide background: Researchers previously reported finding roughly 120 million unique TCR beta sequences from around 200 million T cells. The study's findings and limits: Later analysis showed TCR association rates varying by HLA locus, highest for DRB1 and lowest for HLA-C.

The PCR employed 60 Vbeta primers together with 13 Jbeta primers. TCRdb keeps only in-frame clones here, not all; method: immunoSEQ multiplex PCR. The sample holds about 160,000 clones, 80% to 85% seen once. The length of the CDR3 is 14 residues. Germline values: CDR1 SEHNR, CDR2 FQNEAQ (reference sequence). Comment on this clone: What it binds is not known. Mismatch with germline at one junction end may stem from a read error.

The chain couples TRBV7-9 to TRBJ2-7; D may be TRBD1 (6 bases). Sequencing was carried out using PBMCs. This receptor was taken from a girl aged 2 to 10 in good health and CMV-seropositive. CDR3 loop: CSSSSRDKSSEQYF. The CDR3 region has the DNA TGTTCCAGCAGCTCGAGGGACAAGAGTAGCGAGCAGTACTTC.